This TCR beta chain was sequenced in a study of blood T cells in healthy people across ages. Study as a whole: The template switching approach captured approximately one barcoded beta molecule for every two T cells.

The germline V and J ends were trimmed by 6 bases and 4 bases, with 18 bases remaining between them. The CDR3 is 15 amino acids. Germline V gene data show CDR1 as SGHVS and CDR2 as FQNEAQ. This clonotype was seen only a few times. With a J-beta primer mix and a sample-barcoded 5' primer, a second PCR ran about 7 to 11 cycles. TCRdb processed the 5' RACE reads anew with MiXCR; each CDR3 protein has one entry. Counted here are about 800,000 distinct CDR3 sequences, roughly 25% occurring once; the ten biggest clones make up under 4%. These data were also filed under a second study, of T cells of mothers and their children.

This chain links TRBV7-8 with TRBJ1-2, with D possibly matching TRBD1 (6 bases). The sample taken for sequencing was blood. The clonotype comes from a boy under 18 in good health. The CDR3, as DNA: TGTGCCAGCAGAACTGAGGGGGTCGGCAGCTATGGCTACACCTTC. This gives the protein CASRTEGVGSYGYTF.